This passage covers 5 T cell receptor beta chains from one sample sequenced in a study of pediatric ulcerative colitis. The assay was immunoSEQ multiplex PCR, and TCRdb's table has in-frame clones only and misses some. The sample has around 65,000 clones; around four fifths are singletons. The material sequenced was blood. The receptors stem from a boy between 5 and 17 years old with moderate ulcerative colitis.

V and J are TRBV5-4 and TRBJ1-3, with TRBD1 matching over 10 bases. The CDR3 has 15 residues. J was trimmed by 4 bases and V by 2 bases; bases with no gene match: 3. CDR1 is SGHNT and CDR2 is YYREEE in the germline V gene (reference sequence). The CDR3 loop reads CASSFGGQGGNTIYF. In DNA form, the CDR3 reads TGTGCCAGCAGCTTTGGGGGACAGGGGGGAAACACCATATATTTT.

V gene TRBV6-5 combines with J gene TRBJ2-5; D possibly corresponds to TRBD1 (6 bases). This CDR3 has 14 amino acids. V lost 6 bases, J lost 9 bases, and 20 bases lay in between. CDR1 and CDR2 (germline): MNHEY, SVGAGI. CDR3 loop: CASSQLRGRVAQYF. The CDR3 region has the DNA TGTGCCAGCAGCCAACTCAGGGGAAGAGTGGCCCAGTACTTC.

The genes are TRBV2 and TRBJ1-5; TRBD1 is a possible D gene (6 bases). Germline V CDR1 and CDR2: SNHLY, FYNNEI. V was shortened by 3 bases and J by 3 bases, with 12 bases between the two germline ends. CDR3 size: 15 residues. The CDR3 coding sequence is TGTGCCAGCAGTGAGGGGGGGCAGTACAATCAGCCCCAGCATTTT. This encodes CASSEGGQYNQPQHF.

The chain combines TRBV4-2 with TRBJ2-2, with a weak D call TRBD2 (7 bases). CDR3 length equals 17 residues. Per the germline V gene, CDR1 is LGHNA and CDR2 is YNFKEQ. Deletions cut 3 bases from V and 1 base from J, with 15 bases between. CDR3 DNA sequence: TGTGCCAGCAGCCATCACGCGGGGGCCTTGAACACCGGGGAGCTGTTTTTT. Its protein is CASSHHAGALNTGELFF.

The rearrangement links TRBV7-3 to TRBJ2-5; 8 bases are shared with TRBD2. Trimming cost V 5 bases and J 5 bases; bases outside gene matches: 7. Germline CDR1 and CDR2: SGHTA and FQGTGA. This CDR3 comprises 14 residues. The chain's CDR3 is CASSTGGGTETQYF. Written as DNA, the CDR3 is TGTGCCAGCAGCACCGGCGGGGGGACTGAGACCCAGTACTTC.